What follows are 11 T cell receptor beta chains derived from one specimen sequenced in a study of radiation and T cells in renal cell carcinoma. Time point reported: blood 4 weeks post-SBRT, at nephrectomy. Treatment reported: 15 Gy SBRT to primary tumor, nephrectomy 4 weeks later. Data came from immunoSEQ multiplex PCR; TCRdb stores just in-frame clones and leaves some out. The sample includes around 180,000 clones, about 88% of them seen just once. The material sequenced was blood, taken from a patient whose treatment included radiotherapy and nephrectomy. The receptors come from a woman aged 45-65 years with renal cell carcinoma.

This chain connects TRBV19 to TRBJ2-3; tentatively, D is TRBD1 (5 bases). Germline V gene data show CDR1 as LNHDA and CDR2 as SQIVND (reference sequence). V was cut by 3 bases and J by 6 bases, with 19 bases left in between. This CDR3 has 16 residues. The CDR3 DNA reads as TGTGCCAGTAGTATCTCACCAGGGAAAGTAAAGGATACGCAGTATTTT. It translates to CASSISPGKVKDTQYF. The full variable domain, with the rest looked up from reference TRBV19 and TRBJ2-3, is DGGITQSPKYLFRKEGQNVTLSCEQNLNHDAMYWYRQDPGQGLRLIYYSQIVNDFQKGDIAEGYSVSREKKESFPLTVTSAQKNPTAFYLCASSISPGKVKDTQYFGPGTRLTVL.

This sequence joins TRBV7-2 and TRBJ1-3, with D perhaps matching TRBD1 (5 bases). Germline V gives CDR1 SGHTA, CDR2 FQGNSA. V lost 1 base, J lost 4 bases, and 11 bases lay in between. The CDR3 contains 15 residues. The CDR3 region is CASSLVQVWGNTIYF. CDR3 nucleotide sequence: TGTGCCAGCAGCTTAGTACAGGTCTGGGGAAACACCATATATTTT.

This clone has more than one count but fewer than ten. The chain employs TRBV19 and TRBJ1-5, with D perhaps TRBD1 (6 bases). Trimming shortened V by 6 bases and J by 6 bases, and 9 bases separated the two germline ends. This CDR3 has 12 residues. Germline V gene sequence: CDR1 LNHDA, CDR2 SQIVND (reference sequence). Here the CDR3 reads CASRQGSQPQHF. The CDR3 coding sequence is TGTGCCAGTAGACAGGGCAGTCAGCCCCAGCATTTT.

As to this clone: This CDR3 is also generated by other DNA sequences in the sample. The V gene is TRBV19, the J gene TRBJ2-2; 10 bases agree with TRBD1. CDR1 is LNHDA, CDR2 SQIVND, per germline (reference sequence). This CDR3 has 14 residues. Trimming cost V 6 bases and J 3 bases; bases outside gene matches: 1. CDR3 in amino acids: CASRGQGYTGELFF. CDR3 DNA: TGTGCCAGTAGGGGACAGGGGTACACCGGGGAGCTGTTTTTT.

V is TRBV23-1 and J is TRBJ2-1, with D perhaps matching TRBD1 (5 bases). Being an ORF, TRBV23-1 has a function that is uncertain. V dropped 1 base and J dropped 0 bases, with 10 bases sitting between them. This CDR3 region has 16 residues. This CDR3 is CASSQFRQGSYNEQFF. The CDR3 nucleotides read TGCGCCAGCAGTCAATTCCGGCAGGGCTCCTACAATGAGCAGTTCTTC.

The gene calls are TRBV11-2 and TRBJ2-7, with 10 bases matching TRBD2. J gave up 6 bases and V 3 bases, and 5 bases lay outside the gene matches. The CDR3 consists of 14 residues. From germline, CDR1 is SGHAT and CDR2 FQNNGV. CDR3: CASSFGTSVPEQYF. CDR3 in DNA: TGTGCCAGCAGCTTCGGGACTAGCGTCCCCGAGCAGTACTTC.

The J gene is TRBJ2-3, the V gene TRBV7-2, with 7 bases fitting TRBD2. Germline V gene data show CDR1 as SGHTA and CDR2 as FQGNSA. Trimming removed 5 bases from V and 5 bases from J; junction bases left unmatched: 4. The CDR3 is made up of 13 amino acids. The CDR3 DNA follows: TGTGCCAGCAGCCGGGACTATGGAGATACGCAGTATTTT. It yields the protein CASSRDYGDTQYF.

This clone was recorded at least ten times. This chain joins TRBV5-6 and TRBJ1-5; the D gene is possibly TRBD1 (5 bases). The CDR3 extends over 15 amino acids. The V end was cut by 1 base, the J end by 2 bases, with 10 bases between. The germline V gene encodes CDR1 SGHDT and CDR2 YYEEEE. This CDR3 is CASSLNRGGNQPQHF. The CDR3 nucleotides read TGTGCCAGCAGCTTGAATCGGGGCGGCAATCAGCCCCAGCATTTT.

A note on this clone: One junction end disagrees with the germline gene, perhaps due to a read error. The rearrangement uses TRBV7-7 and TRBJ2-1; TRBD1 aligns across 7 bases. Germline V CDR1 and CDR2: SSHAT, FNYEAQ (reference sequence). This CDR3 comprises 15 residues. CDR3 in DNA: TGTGCTAGCAGCCCATATGGGGACAGCTCCAATGAGCAGTTCTTC. Its protein is CASSPYGDSSNEQFF.

The chain carries TRBV5-4 and TRBJ2-3; 9 bases are a match to TRBD1. Germline values: CDR1 SGHNT, CDR2 YYREEE (reference sequence). V gave up 0 bases and J gave up 3 bases; unmatched junction bases: 2. CDR3 length: 15 amino acids. The CDR3 bases are TGTGCCAGCAGCTTGGGACAGGGGGTAACAGATACGCAGTATTTT. Translated: CASSLGQGVTDTQYF.

The gene calls are TRBV6-5 and TRBJ1-6, with 7 positions matching TRBD1. The CDR3 consists of 15 residues. Trimming removed 5 bases from V and 0 bases from J; junction bases left unmatched: 1. The germline V gene has CDR1 MNHEY and CDR2 SVGAGI. The CDR3 here is CASSRDSSYNSPLHF. The CDR3 DNA follows: TGTGCCAGCAGTCGGGACAGCTCCTATAATTCACCCCTCCACTTT.